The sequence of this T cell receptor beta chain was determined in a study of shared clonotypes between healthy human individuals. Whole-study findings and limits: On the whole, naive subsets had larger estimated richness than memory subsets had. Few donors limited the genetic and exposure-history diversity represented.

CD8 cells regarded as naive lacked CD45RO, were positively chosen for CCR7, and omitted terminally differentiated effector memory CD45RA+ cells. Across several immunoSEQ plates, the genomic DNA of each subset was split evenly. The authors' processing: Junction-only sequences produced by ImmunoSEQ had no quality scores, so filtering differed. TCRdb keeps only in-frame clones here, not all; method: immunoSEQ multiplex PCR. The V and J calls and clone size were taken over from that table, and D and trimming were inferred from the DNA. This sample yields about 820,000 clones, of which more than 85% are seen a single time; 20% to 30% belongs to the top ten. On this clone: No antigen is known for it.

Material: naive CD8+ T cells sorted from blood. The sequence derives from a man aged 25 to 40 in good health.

As DNA, the CDR3 is TGTGCCAGCAGTGTTGTCAGGGTGGCTGGAAACACCATATATTTT. Translating it yields CASSVVRVAGNTIYF. This rearrangement joins TRBV6-1 to TRBJ1-3, with D maybe TRBD1 (5 bases). The CDR3 is 15 amino acids. The germline gives CDR1 MNHNS, CDR2 SASEGT. V was clipped by 4 bases and J by 2 bases, with 12 bases between them.